What follows are 12 T cell receptor beta chains derived from one specimen sequenced in a study of human T cells and chemical hapten exposure. TCRdb independently ran MiXCR on the RACE reads; one entry per CDR3 protein. The data hold about 77,000 distinct CDR3 sequences, with about 9.2% observed a single time. Noted time point: healthy volunteer bleed at 6 weeks. Researchers extracted total RNA from unfractionated whole blood. Sequenced: whole blood. Receptors originate from a female donor in good health. Some clones in this sample may be carry-over from other donors' samples.

The sample holds many counts of this clonotype. This chain connects TRBV4-1 to TRBJ1-6, with a possible D match to TRBD1 (6 bases). V dropped 1 base and J dropped 7 bases, with 20 bases sitting between them. Germline V gene sequence: CDR1 MGHRA, CDR2 YSYEKL. The CDR3 is 18 amino acids. The CDR3 region is CASSQVLPRAGVNSPLHF. The CDR3 DNA follows: TGCGCCAGCAGCCAAGTACTACCACGGGCAGGGGTAAATTCACCCCTCCACTTT.

This clonotype was seen many times. The rearrangement links TRBV14 to TRBJ1-2; D gene ambiguous. Germline CDR1 reads SGHDN; CDR2 reads FVKESK. The CDR3 spans 15 residues. Between the trimmed V and J ends, which lost 1 base and 5 bases, there was a span of 14 bases. This CDR3 is CASSQVNNPSYGYTF. CDR3 bases: TGTGCCAGCAGCCAAGTGAATAATCCCTCTTATGGCTACACCTTC.

V is TRBV7-9 and J is TRBJ2-3; no definite D call. Trimming left V 5 bases short and J 2 bases short, with 8 bases between. CDR3 size: 13 residues. The germline gives CDR1 SEHNR, CDR2 FQNEAQ (reference sequence). CDR3 in amino acids: CASSPENTDTQYF. The CDR3 nucleotides are TGTGCCAGCAGCCCCGAGAACACAGATACGCAGTATTTT.

This clonotype has more than one count but fewer than ten. The gene calls are TRBV9 and TRBJ2-3, with D possibly matching TRBD1 (5 bases). CDR1 is SGDLS and CDR2 is YYNGEE in the germline V gene. Trimming stripped 4 bases from V and 0 bases from J, with 12 bases between. CDR3 length: 15 residues. The CDR3 protein is CASSRQGHSTDTQYF. The CDR3 DNA sequence: TGTGCCAGCAGCCGACAAGGACATAGCACAGATACGCAGTATTTT.

This clonotype has at least ten counts. The chain uses TRBV7-2 and TRBJ2-7; TRBD1 matches 9 bases. CDR1 and CDR2 (germline): SGHTA, FQGNSA. This CDR3 spans 13 amino acids. The trim removed 5 bases at V and 3 bases at J, leaving 2 bases unmatched. CDR3 sequence: CASSRTGVYEQYF. For the CDR3, the DNA is TGTGCCAGCAGCCGGACAGGGGTCTACGAGCAGTACTTC.

This clonotype was found many times. The CDR3 nucleotides read TGTGCCAGCAGTCCCTACGGGCGGCTTAGCAATCAGCCCCAGCATTTT. Translation: CASSPYGRLSNQPQHF. V gene TRBV2 combines with J gene TRBJ1-5; D is uncertain. Trimming took 5 bases from V and 0 from J, leaving 14 bases between them. CDR1 and CDR2 from the germline V gene are SNHLY and FYNNEI. The CDR3 length is 16 residues.

This clonotype was counted many times. The chain uses TRBV15 and TRBJ1-6, with no clear D. The CDR3 runs to 14 residues. From germline, CDR1 is LNHNV and CDR2 YYDKDF (reference sequence). Trimming took 0 bases from V and 8 from J, leaving 8 bases between them. The CDR3 reads CATSRDLRDSPLHF. Written as DNA, the CDR3 is TGTGCCACCAGCAGAGATCTTAGGGATTCACCCCTCCACTTT.

The sample holds many counts of this clonotype. The chain employs TRBV27 and TRBJ2-2; D is undetermined. The CDR3 loop spans 13 amino acids. Trimming removed 7 bases from V and 6 bases from J, with 12 bases in between. The germline CDR1 and CDR2 sequences are MNHEY and SMNVEV (reference sequence). CDR3 sequence reads: CASTSWSAGELFF. The DNA for the CDR3 is TGTGCCAGCACTAGTTGGAGCGCCGGGGAGCTGTTTTTT.

This clonotype was recorded many times. The gene calls are TRBV20-1 and TRBJ2-7; no reliable D call. Per the germline V gene, CDR1 is DFQATT and CDR2 is SNEGSKA (reference sequence). V shed 4 bases and J shed 2 bases, with 12 bases lying between them. The CDR3 is 13 residues long. DNA for the CDR3: TGCAGTGCTACATCGGACCGAACCTACGAGCAGTACTTC. Amino acids: CSATSDRTYEQYF.

In its sample, this clonotype was seen a few times. The rearrangement joins TRBV28 to TRBJ1-4; D is perhaps TRBD1 (5 bases). This CDR3 contains 14 residues. The V and J ends lost 6 bases and 3 bases respectively, with 11 bases between them. CDR1 and CDR2 (germline): MDHEN, SYDVKM. In DNA form, the CDR3 reads TGTGCCAGCAGCCCAGGGCACGCTAATGAAAAACTGTTTTTT. Its protein is CASSPGHANEKLFF.

Comment on this clonotype: An end of the junction does not agree with germline; a read error may underlie this. V and J are TRBV18 and TRBJ2-3; no clear D. This CDR3 is built from 15 residues. Germline CDR1 is KGHSH and CDR2 is LQKENI. The DNA of the CDR3 is TGTACCAGCTCACCACCGTGGAAAAGCACAGATACGCAGTATTTT. Amino acids: CTSSPPWKSTDTQYF.

This clonotype appeared a few times. V gene TRBV29-1 combines with J gene TRBJ1-2, with D tentatively TRBD1 (6 bases). CDR3 size: 12 residues. Germline loops: CDR1 SQVTM, CDR2 ANQGSEA. V lost 1 base, J lost 6 bases, and 9 bases lay in between. The CDR3 region has the DNA TGCAGCGTTGAAGGCCAGGGGAATGGCTACACCTTC. Its translation: CSVEGQGNGYTF.